The 25 T cell receptor beta chains below all came from one sample that was sequenced in a study of blood T cell repertoires in COVID-19. Generated by immunoSEQ multiplex PCR, the TCRdb table keeps only in-frame clones and is missing some. Of 200,000 to 300,000 clones listed, 84% are singletons. Sequenced sample: peripheral blood. These receptors were collected from a man over 45 with acute or convalescent COVID-19.

This clone was counted a single time. J is TRBJ1-6 and V is TRBV7-3; D is possibly TRBD1 (6 bases). Germline loops: CDR1 SGHTA, CDR2 FQGTGA. This CDR3 comprises 15 residues. V lost 0 bases to trimming and J lost 8 bases, with 11 bases between them. The CDR3 sequence: CASSLTSGADSPLHF. The CDR3 DNA sequence: TGTGCCAGCAGCTTAACGTCAGGGGCCGATTCACCCCTCCACTTT.

The table lists this clone with a count of one. V usage is TRBV18 and J usage is TRBJ1-1; D gene uncertain. V was clipped by 4 bases and J by 1 base, with 7 bases between them. The CDR3 is made up of 13 amino acids. Per germline, CDR1 KGHSH and CDR2 LQKENI. The CDR3 here is CASSRLGNTEAFF. DNA of the CDR3: TGTGCCAGCTCACGACTGGGGAACACTGAAGCTTTCTTT.

Comment on this clone: Other DNA sequences of this sample code for an identical CDR3. The chain couples TRBV4-2 to TRBJ1-5; no definite D call. Deletions cut 0 bases from V and 5 bases from J, with 5 bases between. Germline loops: CDR1 LGHNA, CDR2 YNFKEQ. This CDR3 is 13 amino acids long. The CDR3 here is CASSQEPDQPQHF. In DNA form, the CDR3 reads TGTGCCAGCAGCCAAGAACCGGATCAGCCCCAGCATTTT.

In nucleotides, the CDR3 is TGTGCCAGCAGCCGACAGGGGCAAATGAACACTGAAGCTTTCTTT. Its translation: CASSRQGQMNTEAFF. This chain links TRBV5-4 with TRBJ1-1, with TRBD1 matching 8 bases. Germline V gene lookup returns CDR1 SGHNT and CDR2 YYREEE (reference sequence). The CDR3 loop spans 15 amino acids. V lost 4 bases to trimming and J lost 0 bases; unmatched junction nucleotides: 5.

V usage is TRBV9 and J usage is TRBJ1-2; D possibly corresponds to TRBD1 (5 bases). The CDR3 extends over 16 amino acids. With 0 bases removed from V and 8 bases from J, the gap between germline ends came to 20 bases. Germline V gene sequence: CDR1 SGDLS, CDR2 YYNGEE. CDR3 sequence: CASSVGRYPGGGGYTF. The CDR3 DNA is TGTGCCAGCAGCGTAGGACGATACCCCGGGGGGGGAGGCTACACCTTC.

This chain connects TRBV7-8 to TRBJ1-2; 10 nucleotides agree with TRBD1. After removal of 5 bases from V and 0 bases from J, the junction contained 3 bases not matched to a gene. The CDR3 consists of 15 residues. Germline V lookup: CDR1 SGHVS, CDR2 FQNEAQ. The CDR3 sequence: CASSRTGGPNYGYTF. In nucleotides, the CDR3 is TGTGCCAGCAGCCGGACAGGGGGGCCTAACTATGGCTACACCTTC.

This clone was seen once. V usage is TRBV2 and J usage is TRBJ1-2; possibly TRBD1 for D (5 bases). Trimming took off 3 bases at V and 4 bases at J, with 15 bases between the two ends. The CDR3 consists of 15 residues. The germline CDR1 and CDR2 sequences are SNHLY and FYNNEI. In nucleotides, the CDR3 is TGTGCCAGCAGTGAGGTGGACACCCGGATCTATGGCTACACCTTC. It yields the protein CASSEVDTRIYGYTF.

The chain recombines TRBV7-2 with TRBJ2-2, with no clear D. Germline V gene data show CDR1 as SGHTA and CDR2 as FQGNSA. The V end lost 5 bases, the J end lost 1 base, and 11 bases lay between the germline ends. The CDR3 covers 15 residues. The CDR3 DNA sequence: TGTGCCAGCAGCGGGCAGCCCCTGAACACCGGGGAGCTGTTTTTT. Amino acids: CASSGQPLNTGELFF.

In the case of this clone: Other nucleotide sequences in the sample specify the same CDR3. V gene TRBV5-1 combines with J gene TRBJ1-1, with 7 bases matching TRBD1. J lost 1 base, V lost 0 bases, and 3 bases had no gene match. CDR1 SGHRS and CDR2 YFSETQ come from the germline V gene. The CDR3 has 15 residues. The CDR3 DNA follows: TGCGCCAGCAGCTTGGCGGGACAGACGAACACTGAAGCTTTCTTT. Its translation: CASSLAGQTNTEAFF.

The V call is TRBV11-2, the J call TRBJ1-4; 7 bases line up with TRBD1. The CDR3 has 15 amino acids. J gave up 7 bases and V 6 bases, and 11 bases lay outside the gene matches. Germline V gene data show CDR1 as SGHAT and CDR2 as FQNNGV. The CDR3 spells CASSPTGDGFEKLFF. Written as DNA, the CDR3 is TGTGCCAGCAGTCCAACAGGGGACGGCTTTGAAAAACTGTTTTTT.

The chain uses TRBV12-1 and TRBJ2-1; TRBD1, as called in the table, went unchecked against the DNA. TRBV12-1 is flagged as a pseudogene. The CDR3 is 16 residues long. This CDR3 reads CASSSLTGNSYNEQFF. As DNA, the CDR3 is TGTGCCAGCAGCTCCCTAACAGGAAATTCCTACAATGAGCAGTTCTTC.

V usage is TRBV5-1 and J usage is TRBJ1-5; 11 positions match TRBD1. Germline CDR1 SGHRS, CDR2 YFSETQ. Trimming removed 4 bases from V and 4 bases from J; junction bases left unmatched: 7. CDR3 length: 16 amino acids. In nucleotides, the CDR3 is TGCGCCAGCAGCGCAGGGACAGGGGGTCTTAATCAGCCCCAGCATTTT. Its translation is CASSAGTGGLNQPQHF.

This clone was seen just once. V and J are TRBV6-2 or TRBV6-3 and TRBJ2-7, with 7 bases fitting TRBD1. Unmatched junction bases numbered 6, after V lost 5 bases and J lost 2 bases. CDR1 and CDR2 (germline): MNHEY, SVGEGT. The CDR3 is 14 residues long. CDR3 in amino acids: CASSTHRGTYEQYF. The DNA for the CDR3 is TGTGCCAGCAGTACTCACAGGGGCACCTACGAGCAGTACTTC.

The V and J genes are TRBV11-2 and TRBJ2-7, with TRBD2 matching 9 bases. The CDR3 is made up of 15 amino acids. Trimming cost V 3 bases and J 4 bases; bases outside gene matches: 7. Germline CDR1 SGHAT, CDR2 FQNNGV. This CDR3 is CASSFQRTSAYEQYF. In DNA form, the CDR3 reads TGTGCCAGCAGCTTTCAACGGACTAGCGCATACGAGCAGTACTTC.

The V call is TRBV19, the J call TRBJ1-5, with D maybe TRBD1 (6 bases). Germline V gives CDR1 LNHDA, CDR2 SQIVND (reference sequence). The CDR3 is 14 amino acids. Trimming removed 2 bases from V and 7 bases from J, with 12 bases in between. The CDR3 here is CASSIRAGAQPQHF. The CDR3 DNA reads TGTGCCAGTAGTATACGGGCAGGGGCACAGCCCCAGCATTTT.

The chain combines TRBV7-9 with TRBJ1-5, with 7 bases aligning to TRBD1. The trim removed 1 base at V and 7 bases at J, leaving 7 bases unmatched. Germline CDR1 reads SEHNR; CDR2 reads FQNEAQ (reference sequence). CDR3 length equals 15 residues. For the CDR3, the DNA is TGTGCCAGCAGCTTAGGGCAGGGGGTAATGCAGCCCCAGCATTTT. Amino acid sequence: CASSLGQGVMQPQHF. The full variable domain, rest sourced from reference TRBV7-9 and TRBJ1-5, is DTGVSQNPRHKITKRGQNVTFRCDPISEHNRLYWYRQTLGQGPEFLTYFQNEAQLEKSRLLSDRFSAERPKGSFSTLEIQRTEQGDSAMYLCASSLGQGVMQPQHFGDGTRLSIL.

The chain combines TRBV6-5 with TRBJ2-5; weak D call: TRBD2 (5 bases). With 5 bases removed from V and 1 base from J, the gap between germline ends came to 14 bases. The CDR3 has 15 amino acids. Germline V gene sequence: CDR1 MNHEY, CDR2 SVGAGI. Written as DNA, the CDR3 is TGTGCCAGCAGTAACCGGCGGGCAGGCCAAGAGACCCAGTACTTC. Its protein product is CASSNRRAGQETQYF.

The V and J genes are TRBV5-1 and TRBJ1-3, with unresolved D. The CDR3 consists of 13 residues. The V gene lost 4 bases and the J gene lost 0 bases, with 5 bases spanning the gap. Germline-derived CDR1 and CDR2 are SGHRS and YFSETQ. The CDR3 DNA follows: TGCGCCAGCAGCCTTAACTCTGGAAACACCATATATTTT. Its translation is CASSLNSGNTIYF. Variable domain in full (rest from reference TRBV5-1 and TRBJ1-3): KAGVTQTPRYLIKTRGQQVTLSCSPISGHRSVSWYQQTPGQGLQFLFEYFSETQRNKGNFPGRFSGRQFSNSRSEMNVSTLELGDSALYLCASSLNSGNTIYFGEGSWLTVV.

The V and J genes are TRBV2 and TRBJ1-3; TRBD1 matches at 8 bases. The CDR3 extends over 14 amino acids. Germline CDR1 and CDR2: SNHLY and FYNNEI. Losses at the gene ends were 7 bases for V and 3 bases for J; bases not matched to a gene: 5. CDR3 region: CASTGGAYGNTIYF. The DNA for the CDR3 is TGTGCCAGCACAGGGGGCGCGTATGGAAACACCATATATTTT.

The chain carries TRBV5-1 and TRBJ2-7, with D possibly being TRBD1 (8 bases). Trimming took 5 bases from V and 1 from J, leaving 16 bases between them. The CDR3 runs to 15 residues. Germline CDR1 reads SGHRS; CDR2 reads YFSETQ. CDR3 sequence: CASRKGQGGSYEQYF. The CDR3 DNA sequence: TGCGCCAGCAGAAAAGGACAGGGAGGGTCCTACGAGCAGTACTTC.

The V call is TRBV18, the J call TRBJ2-7, with TRBD2 as a possible D gene (5 bases). Looked up from germline, CDR1 is KGHSH and CDR2 is LQKENI. CDR3 length equals 13 residues. V was shortened by 5 bases and J by 5 bases, with 13 bases between the two germline ends. The CDR3 region is CASSSPGLDEQYF. The CDR3 nucleotides are TGTGCCAGCTCATCCCCGGGGTTGGACGAGCAGTACTTC. Together with reference TRBV18 and TRBJ2-7, the CDR3 gives the full variable domain: NAGVMQNPRHLVRRRGQEARLRCSPMKGHSHVYWYRQLPEEGLKFMVYLQKENIIDESGMPKERFSAEFPKEGPSILRIQQVVRGDSAAYFCASSSPGLDEQYFGPGTRLTVT.

In regard to this clone: Relative to the germline gene, one junction end is altered; a read error may explain this. The gene calls are TRBV11-2 and TRBJ2-7; 12 nucleotides line up with TRBD1. CDR1 and CDR2 (germline): SGHAT, FQNNGV. This CDR3 has 12 residues. CDR3 region: CASSLGQGAKDF. The CDR3 coding sequence is TGTGCCAGCAGCTTGGGACAGGGGGCAAAGGACTTC.

The chain recombines TRBV28 with TRBJ2-7; D perhaps matches TRBD1 (5 bases). Germline CDR1 MDHEN, CDR2 SYDVKM. This CDR3 spans 15 amino acids. Trimming cost V 2 bases and J 0 bases, with 11 bases left between them. This chain's CDR3 is CASSLKQETSYEQYF. As DNA, the CDR3 is TGTGCCAGCAGTTTAAAACAGGAAACCTCCTACGAGCAGTACTTC.

Only a few counts were recorded for this clone. The chain employs TRBV28 and TRBJ1-1; D call uncertain. Looked up from germline, CDR1 is MDHEN and CDR2 is SYDVKM. This CDR3 spans 14 amino acids. V lost 2 bases and J lost 4, with 11 bases in between. The CDR3: CASSLGEVGTEAFF. The CDR3 DNA reads TGTGCCAGCAGTTTAGGTGAGGTGGGCACTGAAGCTTTCTTT.

The chain has TRBV5-1 and TRBJ1-1; 7 nucleotides match TRBD1. Germline V CDR1 and CDR2: SGHRS, YFSETQ. The CDR3 extends over 17 amino acids. The junction had 8 bases not matched to a gene; V was cut back by 0 bases and J by 0 bases. CDR3 nucleotides: TGCGCCAGCAGCTTGGGGCAGGGGGTAAGGGTGAACACTGAAGCTTTCTTT. Amino acid sequence: CASSLGQGVRVNTEAFF.